This T cell receptor beta chain came from a study of regulatory T cells in long-lasting Graves disease. The CDR3 has 15 residues. Trimming cost V 7 bases and J 0 bases; bases outside gene matches: 8. Germline loops: CDR1 GTSNPN, CDR2 SVGIG (reference sequence). Noted time point: persistent/refractory GD, antithyroid drugs over 5 years with positive TRAb. Construction of the TCR library relied on RNA isolated from PBMCs. American Thyroid Association guidelines were used to diagnose Graves' disease. As for this clonotype: The antigen is undetermined.

The authors built TCR beta libraries using iRepertoire HTBI primers and Arm-PCR of CDR3 regions. In TCRdb, the multiplex PCR reads were re-called with MiXCR into one record per CDR3 protein. The data contain 430,000 or so distinct CDR3 sequences, around 20% of them singletons. Study-level points and caveats: New patients shared 800 to 1,000 public clonotypes, and persistent patients shared more, with a few thousand. Few sampled subjects may have lowered accuracy. Persistent disease favored TRBV28, TRBJ1-2 and TRBJ2-5.

The TCR originated in a female donor with Graves disease. The chain carries TRBV30 and TRBJ2-2; 7 bases fit TRBD1. This sample comprised peripheral blood mononuclear cells (PBMCs), obtained when the disease was refractory, from a patient treated with antithyroid drugs. The CDR3 region is CASPGQRTNTGELFF. CDR3 bases: TGTGCCTCCCCGGGACAGCGGACGAACACCGGGGAGCTGTTTTTT. Drawing the rest from reference TRBV30 and TRBJ2-2, the complete variable domain is SQTIHQWPATLVQPVGSPLSLECTVEGTSNPNLYWYRQAAGRGLQLLFYSVGIGQISSEVPQNLSASRPQDRQFILSSKKLLLSDSGFYLCASPGQRTNTGELFFGEGSRLTVL.